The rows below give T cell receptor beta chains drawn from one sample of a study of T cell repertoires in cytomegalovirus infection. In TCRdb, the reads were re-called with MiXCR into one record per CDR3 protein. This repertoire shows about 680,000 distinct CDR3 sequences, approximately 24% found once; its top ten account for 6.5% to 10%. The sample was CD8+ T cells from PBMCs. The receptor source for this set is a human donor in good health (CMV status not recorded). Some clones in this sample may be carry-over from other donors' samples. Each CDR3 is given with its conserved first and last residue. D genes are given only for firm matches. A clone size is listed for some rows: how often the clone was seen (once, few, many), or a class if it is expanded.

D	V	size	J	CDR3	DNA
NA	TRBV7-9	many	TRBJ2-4	CASSFPSMLAKNIQYF	TGTGCCAGCAGCTTTCCCAGCATGCTAGCCAAAAACATTCAGTACTTC
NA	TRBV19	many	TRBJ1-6	CASTGVGSSPLHF	TGTGCCAGTACCGGAGTTGGGAGTTCACCCCTCCACTTT
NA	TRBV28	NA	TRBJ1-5	CASSPSPRQGTGQPQHF	TGTGCCAGCAGTCCCTCTCCGCGGCAGGGGACGGGTCAGCCCCAGCATTTT
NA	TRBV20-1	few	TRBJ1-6	CSARPMAPGPKNSPLHF	TGCAGTGCTAGACCCATGGCCCCGGGACCCAAGAATTCACCCCTCCACTTT
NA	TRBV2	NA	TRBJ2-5	CAVRRGETQYF	TGTGCCGTACGACGTGGGGAGACCCAGTACTTC
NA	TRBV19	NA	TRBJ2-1	CASSSGWDLDNEQFF	TGTGCCAGTAGCTCCGGTTGGGACCTTGACAATGAGCAGTTCTTC
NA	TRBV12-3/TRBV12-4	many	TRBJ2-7	CASTTGTSAYEQYF	TGTGCCAGCACAACGGGGACGTCGGCCTACGAGCAGTACTTC
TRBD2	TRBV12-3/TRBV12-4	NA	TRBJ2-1	CASSYAAGVNNEQFF	TGTGCCAGCAGTTATGCGGCGGGGGTGAACAATGAGCAGTTCTTC
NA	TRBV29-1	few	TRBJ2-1	CSVEGHSTSNEQFF	TGCAGCGTTGAGGGTCACAGCACGTCCAATGAGCAGTTCTTC
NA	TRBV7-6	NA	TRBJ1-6	CASSPDSSYNSPLHF	TGTGCCAGCAGCCCAGACAGCTCCTATAATTCACCCCTCCACTTT
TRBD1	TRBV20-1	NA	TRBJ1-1	CSARTGAGWNTEAFF	TGCAGTGCCAGGACAGGGGCGGGGTGGAACACTGAAGCTTTCTTT
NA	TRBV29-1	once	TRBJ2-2	CSADGGTGSGELFF	TGCAGCGCCGATGGGGGAACGGGGTCCGGGGAGCTGTTTTTT
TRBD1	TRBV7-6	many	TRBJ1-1	CASSLGQGASNTEAFF	TGTGCCAGCAGCTTAGGACAGGGGGCCTCGAACACTGAAGCTTTCTTT
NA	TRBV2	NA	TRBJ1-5	CASSDREGQPQHF	TGTGCCAGCAGTGACAGGGAGGGACAGCCCCAGCATTTT
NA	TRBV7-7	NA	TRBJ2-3	CASSLSLMDTDTQYF	TGTGCTAGCAGCTTATCCCTGATGGACACAGATACGCAGTATTTT
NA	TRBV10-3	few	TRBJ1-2	CAIMQGSNYGYTF	TGTGCCATCATGCAGGGATCTAACTATGGCTACACCTTC
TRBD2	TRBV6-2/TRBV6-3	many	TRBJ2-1	CASSYSGGYNEQFF	TGTGCCAGCAGTTACTCGGGAGGGTACAATGAGCAGTTCTTC
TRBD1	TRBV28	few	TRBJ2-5	CASREQGGQETQYF	TGTGCCAGCAGAGAACAGGGGGGTCAAGAGACCCAGTACTTC
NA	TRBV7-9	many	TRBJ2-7	CASSQSGDPYEQYF	TGTGCCAGCAGCCAGTCCGGGGATCCCTACGAGCAGTACTTC
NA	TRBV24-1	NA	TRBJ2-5	CATSDLRQNQETQYF	TGTGCCACCAGTGATCTCAGACAGAACCAAGAGACCCAGTACTTC
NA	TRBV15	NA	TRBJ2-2	CATSSRRGSGELFF	TGTGCCACCAGCAGTCGGAGGGGGTCCGGGGAGCTGTTTTTT
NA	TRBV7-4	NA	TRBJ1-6	CASREAGRMNSPLHF	TGTGCCAGCAGGGAGGCGGGACGGATGAATTCACCCCTCCACTTT
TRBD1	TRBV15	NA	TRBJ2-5	CATSRSGTGGEETQYF	TGTGCCACCAGCAGATCGGGGACAGGGGGCGAAGAGACCCAGTACTTC
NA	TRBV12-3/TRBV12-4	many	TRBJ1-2	CASTRGPNYGYTF	TGTGCCAGCACCCGAGGGCCAAACTATGGCTACACCTTC
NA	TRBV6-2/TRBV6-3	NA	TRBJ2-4	CASSYAVNIQYF	TGTGCCAGCAGTTACGCAGTGAACATTCAGTACTTC
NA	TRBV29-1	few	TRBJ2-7	CSARDNSYEQYF	TGCAGCGCCCGGGACAACTCCTACGAGCAGTACTTC
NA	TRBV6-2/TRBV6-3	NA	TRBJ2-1	CASSFSPGTYNEQFF	TGTGCCAGCAGTTTCTCACCAGGCACCTACAATGAGCAGTTCTTC
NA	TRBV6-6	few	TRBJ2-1	CASSYSSGHSGSYNEQFF	TGTGCCAGCAGTTACTCGAGTGGGCACAGTGGCTCCTACAATGAGCAGTTCTTC
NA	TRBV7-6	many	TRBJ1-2	CASSLAEAGAYGYTF	TGTGCCAGCAGCTTAGCGGAGGCAGGGGCCTATGGCTACACCTTC
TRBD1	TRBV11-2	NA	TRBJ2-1	CASSLDPGQGVNEQFF	TGTGCCAGCAGCTTAGACCCGGGACAGGGAGTCAATGAGCAGTTCTTC
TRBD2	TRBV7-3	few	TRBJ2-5	CASSPRGGLSETQYF	TGTGCCAGCAGCCCGCGGGGGGGCCTTTCAGAGACCCAGTACTTC
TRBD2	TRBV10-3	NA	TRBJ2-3	CAIRGVDDTQYF	TGTGCCATCCGGGGGGTCGACGATACGCAGTATTTT
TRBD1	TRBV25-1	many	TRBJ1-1	CASSPTGAEAFF	TGTGCCAGCAGTCCAACAGGGGCTGAAGCTTTCTTT
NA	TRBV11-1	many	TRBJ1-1	CASSLSGVWPTEAFF	TGTGCCAGCAGCTTATCGGGAGTTTGGCCCACTGAAGCTTTCTTT
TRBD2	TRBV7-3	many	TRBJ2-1	CASSAGKRLAGGYNEQFF	TGTGCCAGCAGCGCTGGCAAGAGGTTAGCGGGGGGATACAATGAGCAGTTCTTC
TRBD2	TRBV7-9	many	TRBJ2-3	CASSHPGGVGTDTQYF	TGTGCCAGCAGCCATCCGGGAGGGGTTGGCACAGATACGCAGTATTTT
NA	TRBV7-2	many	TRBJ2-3	CASSSISSGYSTDTQYF	TGTGCCAGCAGCTCGATAAGCTCAGGGTATAGCACAGATACGCAGTATTTT
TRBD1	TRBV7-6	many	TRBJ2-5	CASRPQGAQETQYF	TGTGCCAGCAGACCCCAGGGGGCCCAAGAGACCCAGTACTTC
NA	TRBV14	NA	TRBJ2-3	CASSQDNPQSLTDTQYF	TGTGCCAGCAGCCAAGATAATCCCCAATCTCTCACAGATACGCAGTATTTT
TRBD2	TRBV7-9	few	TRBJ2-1	CASSPGGGEYNEQFF	TGTGCCAGCTCCCCTGGGGGGGGGGAGTACAATGAGCAGTTCTTC